This T cell receptor beta chain is drawn from a study of blood T cell repertoires in COVID-19. Study in general: Acute and convalescent COVID-19 samples came from the United States, Italy and Spain. Sources were T cells, B-cell-depleted T cells, or PBMCs; the material itself was cDNA or gDNA.

Original handling: Nucleated cell counts were estimated from reference gene primer amplification. Generated by immunoSEQ multiplex PCR, the TCRdb table keeps only in-frame clones and is missing some. D and trimming were read from the DNA, whereas the V and J calls and clone size are those reported in that table. The sample carries roughly 140,000 clones, roughly 82% recorded once. CDR1 is SGHTA, CDR2 FQGNSA, per germline. V shed 5 bases and J shed 4 bases, with 9 bases lying between them. The CDR3 has 13 residues. The sequence derives from a woman aged 45-59 years in a cohort sampled during active or convalescent COVID-19. This chain links TRBV7-2 with TRBJ2-1, with D possibly TRBD1 on 6 matching bases. Material: peripheral blood. The CDR3 loop reads CASSLGQYNEQFF. The DNA for the CDR3 is TGTGCCAGCAGCCTCGGACAGTACAATGAGCAGTTCTTC.